This T cell receptor beta chain was observed in a study of human CD4 T cells and Enterobacteriaceae. This CDR3 comprises 15 residues. V lost 4 bases to trimming and J lost 0 bases, with 12 bases between them. Germline V lookup: CDR1 GTSNPN, CDR2 SVGIG (reference sequence). Sorting took every CD4+ cell except CD45RA+CCR7+CD95- naive cells, reaching over 98% purity. Sequencing was performed with immunoSEQ multiplex PCR; in TCRdb, only in-frame clones are kept and a portion is missing. The data contain about 29,000 clones, roughly 79% of them singletons. The receptor was derived from a human donor in good health. Sequencing input: memory CD4+ T cells from blood. This chain joins TRBV30 and TRBJ1-4; TRBD1 might be the D (6 bases). The CDR3 region is CAWNRQGSTNEKLFF. DNA for the CDR3: TGTGCCTGGAATCGCCAGGGGTCAACTAATGAAAAACTGTTTTTT.